The rows below give T cell receptor beta chains drawn from one sample of a study of patients and donors after allogeneic stem cell transplantation. TCRdb reprocessed the RT-PCR reads with MiXCR, giving one entry per CDR3 protein. The sample includes approximately 410,000 distinct CDR3 sequences, under 20% of them seen just once. Sequenced: blood, either unsorted or a sorted T cell fraction (not recorded which). The origin of the receptors is a human donor who was either an allogeneic HSCT recipient or a stem cell or donor lymphocyte infusion donor (not recorded which). It is not recorded whose cells these are; they may come from a transplant donor. The CDR3 runs from the conserved cysteine through the conserved F or W. The D gene is left open where the match is weak. Rows give clone size only sometimes, using once, few, many, or a class for an expanded clone.

few TRBJ2-3 TRBD2 TRBV12-3/TRBV12-4 CASSLTTGLAGTDTQYF TGTGCCAGCAGTTTAACCACAGGACTAGCGGGAACAGATACGCAGTATTTT
NA TRBJ1-4 TRBD1 TRBV7-2 CASSFGDRVNEKLFF TGTGCCAGCAGCTTCGGGGACAGGGTTAATGAAAAACTGTTTTTT
many TRBJ2-7 NA TRBV10-3 CAISESNEQYF TGTGCCATCAGTGAGTCAAACGAGCAGTACTTC
NA TRBJ2-5 NA TRBV27 CASSWGRQETQYF TGTGCCAGCAGCTGGGGGCGACAAGAGACCCAGTACTTC
few TRBJ2-3 NA TRBV24-1 CATSDARRPLRGTDTQYF TGTGCCACCAGTGACGCCCGGCGGCCCCTACGGGGTACAGATACGCAGTATTTT
many TRBJ2-5 TRBD1 TRBV10-3 CAISERTGGQETQYF TGTGCCATCAGTGAGAGAACAGGGGGCCAGGAGACCCAGTACTTC
NA TRBJ2-1 TRBD1 TRBV20-1 CSARDRGNEQFF TGCAGTGCGAGGGACAGGGGGAATGAGCAGTTCTTC
NA TRBJ1-1 NA TRBV29-1 CSVEDWTVLTEAFF TGCAGCGTTGAAGACTGGACAGTACTCACTGAAGCTTTCTTT
many TRBJ1-6 TRBD1 TRBV20-1 CSAIGTDNSPLHF TGCAGTGCTATTGGGACAGATAATTCACCCCTCCACTTT
NA TRBJ2-4 NA TRBV5-5 CASSLVVGNIQYF TGTGCCAGCAGCTTGGTGGTCGGTAACATTCAGTACTTC
many TRBJ1-5 NA TRBV5-8 CASSRNPGPNQPQHF TGTGCCAGCAGCAGAAACCCAGGTCCAAATCAGCCCCAGCATTTT
NA TRBJ2-6 NA TRBV20-1 CSAREINGANVLTF TGCAGTGCTAGAGAAATCAACGGGGCCAACGTCCTGACTTTC
few TRBJ2-4 TRBD2 TRBV11-2 CASSNQGLAGGVQYF TGTGCCAGCAGCAATCAGGGACTAGCGGGAGGAGTTCAGTACTTC
NA TRBJ1-1 TRBD1 TRBV6-2/TRBV6-3 CASSYPRGPEAFF TGTGCCAGCAGTTACCCCAGGGGGCCTGAAGCTTTCTTT
many TRBJ2-3 TRBD2 TRBV6-5 CASSYSTSGGPGDTQYF TGTGCCAGCAGTTACTCGACCAGCGGGGGGCCGGGAGATACGCAGTATTTT
few TRBJ1-5 NA TRBV27 CASSYATRGNQPQHF TGTGCCAGCAGTTATGCGACCCGAGGCAATCAGCCCCAGCATTTT
few TRBJ1-2 TRBD1 TRBV7-9 CASSLPGQGFDYGYTF TGTGCCAGCAGCTTACCGGGACAGGGGTTTGACTATGGCTACACCTTC
many TRBJ2-3 TRBD2 TRBV12-3/TRBV12-4 CASSSLAGGPDTQYF TGTGCCAGCAGTTCCCTAGCGGGGGGGCCAGATACGCAGTATTTT
many TRBJ1-1 NA TRBV5-1 CASSLHFNTEAFF TGCGCCAGCAGCTTGCACTTCAACACTGAAGCTTTCTTT
NA TRBJ1-2 TRBD1 TRBV24-1 CATSDPGQGLNGYTF TGTGCCACCAGTGACCCCGGACAGGGACTGAATGGCTACACCTTC
many TRBJ2-1 TRBD1 TRBV4-1 CASSQGAGGNEQFF TGCGCCAGCAGCCAAGGCGCAGGGGGCAATGAGCAGTTCTTC
NA TRBJ2-7 NA TRBV6-2/TRBV6-3 CATRGSYEQYF TGTGCCACTCGGGGTTCCTACGAGCAGTACTTC
NA TRBJ1-5 NA TRBV6-1 CASRSGTLGNQPQHF TGTGCCAGCAGATCCGGGACGCTTGGGAATCAGCCCCAGCATTTT
NA TRBJ2-6 TRBD1 TRBV24-1 CATATGVTSGANVLTF TGTGCCACCGCGACAGGGGTGACCTCTGGGGCCAACGTCCTGACTTTC
few TRBJ1-1 NA TRBV18 CASSLRGDEAFF TGTGCCAGCTCACTGCGGGGGGATGAAGCTTTCTTT
few TRBJ2-3 TRBD2 TRBV7-3 CASSLLAGGPGEGTQYF TGTGCCAGCAGCTTACTAGCGGGAGGGCCGGGTGAAGGTACGCAGTATTTT
many TRBJ2-7 NA TRBV4-1 CASSQGIDEQYF TGCGCCAGCAGCCAGGGCATCGACGAGCAGTACTTC
few TRBJ2-4 NA TRBV6-1 CASRRQGGDIQYF TGTGCCAGCAGGCGGCAGGGGGGGGACATTCAGTACTTC
NA TRBJ2-6 TRBD2 TRBV28 CASGGGRAGGANVLTF TGTGCCAGCGGTGGCGGGAGGGCCGGTGGGGCCAACGTCCTGACTTTC
NA TRBJ1-4 NA TRBV27 CASSLFVGRSEKLFF TGTGCCAGCAGTTTATTTGTGGGGCGGAGTGAAAAACTGTTTTTT
NA TRBJ1-1 TRBD1 TRBV9 CASGTGGTEAFF TGTGCCAGCGGCACAGGGGGCACTGAAGCTTTCTTT
NA TRBJ2-1 TRBD2 TRBV20-1 CSARKPRGLAGEQFF TGCAGTGCTAGAAAGCCCCGGGGACTAGCGGGTGAGCAGTTCTTC
many TRBJ2-1 NA TRBV12-3/TRBV12-4 CASSLGPAPGVHNEQFF TGTGCCAGCAGCTTAGGACCCGCCCCGGGTGTCCACAATGAGCAGTTCTTC
many TRBJ2-5 TRBD1 TRBV12-3/TRBV12-4 CASSQQGAGETQYF TGTGCCAGCAGTCAACAGGGGGCCGGAGAGACCCAGTACTTC
NA TRBJ2-6 TRBD1 TRBV20-1 CSARRGPGANVLTF TGCAGTGCTAGAAGGGGGCCTGGGGCCAACGTCCTGACTTTC
NA TRBJ1-3 NA TRBV15 CATSFSRSPGNTIYF TGTGCCACGAGCTTCTCCCGGTCTCCCGGAAACACCATATATTTT
NA TRBJ2-1 TRBD2 TRBV6-5 CASSYRGRDNEQFF TGTGCCAGCAGTTACCGAGGGAGGGACAATGAGCAGTTCTTC
NA TRBJ2-1 TRBD1 TRBV27 CASSSRPDRGAFF TGTGCCAGCAGTTCCCGCCCGGACAGGGGAGCGTTCTTC
many TRBJ2-7 NA TRBV7-2 CASSLAHLQLPYEQYF TGTGCCAGCAGCTTAGCGCATTTACAGCTCCCATACGAGCAGTACTTC
few TRBJ1-6 NA TRBV5-1 CASSQKYNSPLHF TGCGCCAGCAGCCAAAAATATAATTCACCCCTCCACTTT
few TRBJ2-1 TRBD2 TRBV5-5 CASSLIVAGGNEQFF TGTGCCAGCAGCTTGATAGTAGCGGGGGGAAATGAGCAGTTCTTC
NA TRBJ2-5 NA TRBV7-2 CASSLLGCGLQETQYF TGTGCCAGCAGCTTATTGGGTTGTGGGCTCCAAGAGACCCAGTACTTC
few TRBJ1-1 NA TRBV7-9 CASSLLGRVTEAFF TGTGCCAGCAGCTTATTGGGACGAGTCACTGAAGCTTTCTTT
NA TRBJ1-2 NA TRBV5-1 CASSLSRPGGYTF TGCGCCAGCAGCTTGTCACGGCCGGGGGGCTACACCTTC
few TRBJ1-2 NA TRBV5-1 CASSLEQTFYGYTF TGCGCCAGCAGCTTGGAACAGACCTTCTATGGCTACACCTTC
few TRBJ2-7 TRBD1 TRBV20-1 CSAPGQGGKEQYF TGCAGTGCCCCGGGACAGGGGGGAAAAGAGCAGTACTTC
few TRBJ2-4 TRBD2 TRBV7-2 CASSLAGLALTKNIQYF TGTGCCAGCAGCTTAGCAGGACTAGCTCTGACCAAAAACATTCAGTACTTC
many TRBJ2-1 TRBD1 TRBV7-9 CASSLSGQVNEQFF TGTGCCAGCAGCTTATCTGGACAGGTTAATGAGCAGTTCTTC
NA TRBJ1-4 TRBD1 TRBV3-1 CASSHPGQGSREKLFF TGTGCCAGCAGCCATCCGGGACAGGGCAGTCGGGAAAAACTGTTTTTT
few TRBJ2-1 TRBD2 TRBV4-3 CASSQNPSGGYNEQFF TGCGCCAGCAGCCAAAACCCTAGCGGGGGATACAATGAGCAGTTCTTC